The 26 T cell receptor beta chains given below trace back to one sample, sequenced in a study of OX40 agonist ivuxolimab in advanced cancers. This table comes from immunoSEQ multiplex PCR, and its TCRdb copy is limited to in-frame clones, with some not included. The table has 55,000 to 65,000 clones, 84% seen once. Source: CD4+ or CD8+ T cells sorted from blood, taken in a trial of the OX40 agonist ivuxolimab. The receptors shown here come from an adult with an advanced solid tumor such as melanoma, head and neck, liver or kidney cancer.

This chain joins TRBV28 and TRBJ2-7, with D possibly TRBD1 on 6 matching bases. V lost 8 bases to trimming and J lost 7 bases, with 21 bases between them. This CDR3 region has 14 residues. Germline-derived CDR1 and CDR2 are MDHEN and SYDVKM. The CDR3 here is CASSEQGEFWEQYF. For the CDR3, the DNA is TGTGCCAGCTCCGAACAGGGTGAATTTTGGGAGCAGTACTTC.

The chain combines TRBV27 with TRBJ2-3; 7 positions match TRBD2. Germline-derived CDR1 and CDR2 are MNHEY and SMNVEV (reference sequence). The CDR3 sequence is 13 residues long. The CDR3 loop reads CALGRAGADTQYF. CDR3 nucleotides: TGTGCACTGGGGCGGGCGGGAGCAGATACGCAGTATTTT.

V gene TRBV5-6 combines with J gene TRBJ2-7; 11 bases agree with TRBD2. The CDR3 loop spans 15 amino acids. Germline-derived CDR1 and CDR2 are SGHDT and YYEEEE. The J segment lost 3 bases and the V segment lost 0 bases, leaving 2 bases of the junction unmatched. The DNA of the CDR3 is TGTGCCAGCAGCTTGGGACTAGCGGGGAACTACGAGCAGTACTTC. Its translation: CASSLGLAGNYEQYF.

By sample fraction, this clone is medium-sized. The chain uses TRBV5-1 and TRBJ2-2; D is possibly TRBD2 (5 bases). V dropped 6 bases and J dropped 6 bases, with 18 bases sitting between them. The V gene's germline CDR1 is SGHRS and CDR2 YFSETQ. CDR3 length: 15 amino acids. CDR3 sequence reads: CASTDRTEASGELFF. CDR3 bases: TGCGCCAGCACCGACCGGACGGAGGCCTCCGGGGAGCTGTTTTTT.

This clone has more than one count but fewer than ten. The CDR3 nucleotides are TGTGCCAGCAGCTCAACAGATCCCGGGGGCTATGGCTACACCTTC. Translation: CASSSTDPGGYGYTF. The genes are TRBV7-9 and TRBJ1-2; weak D call: TRBD1 (5 bases). V shed 4 bases and J shed 4 bases, with 16 bases lying between them. The CDR3 extends over 15 amino acids. Looked up from germline, CDR1 is SEHNR and CDR2 is FQNEAQ (reference sequence).

This chain links TRBV7-6 with TRBJ2-7; D is unresolved. This CDR3 comprises 16 residues. Trimming took off 8 bases at V and 1 base at J, with 21 bases between the two ends. CDR1 is SGHVS and CDR2 is FNYEAQ in the germline V gene. The chain's CDR3 is CASAPPPDERSYEQYF. CDR3 nucleotide sequence: TGTGCCAGCGCCCCGCCCCCGGACGAAAGATCCTACGAGCAGTACTTC.

The chain links TRBV6-6 to TRBJ1-3; TRBD1 matches at 9 bases. Germline assignment: CDR1 MNHNY and CDR2 SVGAGI (reference sequence). Trimming removed 5 bases from V and 4 bases from J; junction bases left unmatched: 9. This CDR3 region has 16 residues. The CDR3 protein is CASSIPGQGAGNTIYF. DNA of the CDR3: TGTGCCAGCAGTATACCGGGACAGGGAGCGGGAAACACCATATATTTT.

The chain employs TRBV6-4 and TRBJ2-2; TRBD1 aligns across 10 bases. Germline assignment: CDR1 MRHNA and CDR2 SNTAGT. V dropped 5 bases and J dropped 6; count of bases not matched to a gene: 3. The CDR3 length is 14 residues. CDR3 nucleotides: TGTGCCAGCAGTCGACAGGGGGCGGCCGGGGAGCTGTTTTTT. As protein: CASSRQGAAGELFF.

This chain connects TRBV19 to TRBJ2-5; TRBD1 agrees at 12 bases. Germline CDR1 reads LNHDA; CDR2 reads SQIVND (reference sequence). CDR3 size: 15 residues. Trimming removed 6 bases from V and 5 bases from J; junction bases left unmatched: 7. CDR3 region: CASSSGQGAGETQYF. For the CDR3, the DNA is TGTGCCAGTAGCTCGGGACAGGGGGCTGGGGAGACCCAGTACTTC. The complete variable domain, with remaining parts taken from reference TRBV19 and TRBJ2-5, reads DGGITQSPKYLFRKEGQNVTLSCEQNLNHDAMYWYRQDPGQGLRLIYYSQIVNDFQKGDIAEGYSVSREKKESFPLTVTSAQKNPTAFYLCASSSGQGAGETQYFGPGTRLLVL.

This chain connects TRBV7-2 to TRBJ2-5; 7 bases align to TRBD2. The CDR3 loop spans 16 amino acids. The V gene end was trimmed by 5 bases and the J gene end by 8 bases; junction bases not matched to a gene: 17. Germline V lookup: CDR1 SGHTA, CDR2 FQGNSA. In DNA form, the CDR3 reads TGTGCCAGCAGCGCCGGAAAGGGGACTATAGGAGGTACCCAGTACTTC. This codes for CASSAGKGTIGGTQYF.

J is TRBJ1-5 and V is TRBV28; D is undetermined. Germline V CDR1 and CDR2: MDHEN, SYDVKM. This CDR3 contains 14 residues. V gave up 2 bases and J gave up 1 base, with 6 bases separating them. The CDR3 nucleotides read TGTGCCAGCAGTTTAGAGTCGAGCAATCAGCCCCAGCATTTT. Its protein product is CASSLESSNQPQHF. Complete variable domain (other parts from reference TRBV28 and TRBJ1-5): DVKVTQSSRYLVKRTGEKVFLECVQDMDHENMFWYRQDPGLGLRLIYFSYDVKMKEKGDIPEGYSVSREKKERFSLILESASTNQTSMYLCASSLESSNQPQHFGDGTRLSIL.

The chain has TRBV28 and TRBJ2-3; D is undetermined. The germline gives CDR1 MDHEN, CDR2 SYDVKM. CDR3 length equals 12 residues. V was cut by 6 bases and J by 6 bases, with 10 bases left in between. CDR3 sequence reads: CASSLQRDTQYF. The CDR3 region has the DNA TGTGCCAGCAGCTTACAGAGGGATACGCAGTATTTT. Full variable domain (missing parts from reference TRBV28 and TRBJ2-3): DVKVTQSSRYLVKRTGEKVFLECVQDMDHENMFWYRQDPGLGLRLIYFSYDVKMKEKGDIPEGYSVSREKKERFSLILESASTNQTSMYLCASSLQRDTQYFGPGTRLTVL.

This chain joins TRBV7-3 and TRBJ1-1, with D unclear. In germline, CDR1 is SGHTA, CDR2 FQGTGA. The CDR3 length is 13 residues. V lost 5 bases, J lost 1 base, and 8 bases lay in between. The CDR3 DNA reads as TGTGCCAGCAGCCAGGACGGGAACACTGAAGCTTTCTTT. It yields the protein CASSQDGNTEAFF.

J is TRBJ1-3 and V is TRBV9; D unresolved. CDR1 and CDR2 (germline): SGDLS, YYNGEE. The CDR3 is made up of 13 amino acids. The V and J ends lost 0 bases and 10 bases respectively, with 11 bases between them. CDR3 protein: CASSVGKLTTIYF. CDR3 sequence (DNA): TGTGCCAGCAGCGTAGGAAAACTCACGACCATATATTTT.

This clone has just one count. J is TRBJ1-1 and V is TRBV20-1, with no clear D. This CDR3 contains 11 residues. The germline V gene encodes CDR1 DFQATT and CDR2 SNEGSKA (reference sequence). With 2 bases removed from V and 3 bases from J, the gap between germline ends came to 4 bases. CDR3 amino acids: CSARRDTEAFF. The CDR3, as DNA: TGCAGTGCTAGACGGGACACTGAAGCTTTCTTT.

The CDR3 sequence is CSVEVGEQYF. CDR3 bases: TGCAGCGTTGAGGTTGGCGAGCAGTACTTC. The gene calls are TRBV29-1 and TRBJ2-5; D uncertain. The end of the DNA is better explained by TRBJ2-7, so the J call may be wrong. The V gene's germline CDR1 is SQVTM and CDR2 ANQGSEA. This CDR3 is built from 10 residues.

The gene calls are TRBV5-4 and TRBJ2-1; a weak D match, TRBD2 (5 bases). The CDR3 has 15 amino acids. Germline CDR1 SGHNT, CDR2 YYREEE (reference sequence). Trimming shortened V by 4 bases and J by 8 bases, and 19 bases separated the two germline ends. The CDR3 DNA sequence: TGTGCCAGCAGCCCCGCCGGAGGAGTATTCCATGAGCAGTTCTTC. Protein: CASSPAGGVFHEQFF.

This chain joins TRBV2 and TRBJ2-2, with 10 bases aligning to TRBD2. The V segment lost 7 bases and the J segment 8 bases; nucleotides outside the gene matches: 4. CDR3 length: 13 amino acids. From germline, CDR1 is SNHLY and CDR2 FYNNEI. CDR3 in DNA: TGTGCCAGCACCAAAGCGGGAGGGGGGGAGCTGTTTTTT. It encodes CASTKAGGGELFF.

This clone was observed a handful of times. This chain connects TRBV6-7 to TRBJ2-5; 11 positions match TRBD2. TRBV6-7 is annotated as an ORF whose role is uncertain. The CDR3 loop spans 16 amino acids. J lost 2 bases, V lost 4 bases, and 6 bases had no gene match. This CDR3 reads CASSWSTSGVQETQYF. In DNA, the CDR3 is TGTGCCAGCAGTTGGTCGACTAGCGGGGTTCAAGAGACCCAGTACTTC.

This chain links TRBV5-4 with TRBJ2-7, with a weak D call TRBD2 (5 bases). Per germline, CDR1 SGHNT and CDR2 YYREEE (reference sequence). The CDR3 totals 13 residues. Trimming stripped 4 bases from V and 3 bases from J, with 11 bases between. The CDR3, as DNA: TGTGCCAGCAGCCCCCTGGGGAGCTACGAGCAGTACTTC. It encodes CASSPLGSYEQYF.

V is TRBV19 and J is TRBJ2-1; D is uncertain. The germline V and J ends were trimmed by 0 bases and 6 bases, with 9 bases remaining between them. CDR1 LNHDA and CDR2 SQIVND come from the germline V gene (reference sequence). CDR3 length: 14 amino acids. The DNA of the CDR3 is TGTGCCAGTAGTATAGATCTGGCTTTCAATGAGCAGTTCTTC. The encoded protein is CASSIDLAFNEQFF.

The chain is built from TRBV6-6 and TRBJ1-1, with no clear D. The V and J ends lost 10 bases and 1 base respectively, with 10 bases between them. The germline V gene encodes CDR1 MNHNY and CDR2 SVGAGI (reference sequence). The CDR3 has 12 amino acids. The CDR3, as DNA: TGTGCCACCGCGACGGGGAACACTGAAGCTTTCTTT. It codes for CATATGNTEAFF.

The chain carries TRBV27 and TRBJ1-2, with unresolved D. CDR1 is MNHEY and CDR2 is SMNVEV in the germline V gene (reference sequence). V dropped 5 bases and J dropped 4 bases, with 11 bases sitting between them. This CDR3 region has 13 residues. CDR3 sequence: CASSPDVSYGYTF. The CDR3 DNA follows: TGTGCCAGCAGTCCCGACGTCAGCTATGGCTACACCTTC.

The chain has TRBV18 and TRBJ2-3; weak D call: TRBD1 (6 bases). Germline CDR1 reads KGHSH; CDR2 reads LQKENI. This CDR3 is built from 15 residues. V was trimmed by 0 bases and J by 5 bases, leaving 12 bases between them. The CDR3 sequence: CASSPPRGTEDTQYF. The DNA for the CDR3 is TGTGCCAGCTCACCACCTAGGGGGACCGAAGATACGCAGTATTTT.

The rearrangement links TRBV6-1 to TRBJ1-2; 10 nucleotides align to TRBD1. The V and J ends lost 10 bases and 6 bases, in that order; junction bases with no gene match: 11. The CDR3 totals 14 residues. Germline V lookup: CDR1 MNHNS, CDR2 SASEGT. CDR3 protein: CATYTGTGANGYTF. As DNA, the CDR3 is TGTGCCACCTATACAGGGACAGGGGCGAATGGCTACACCTTC.

The chain joins TRBV19 to TRBJ2-7; 11 nucleotides agree with TRBD1. The CDR3 sequence is 15 residues long. The V segment lost 6 bases and the J segment 6 bases; nucleotides outside the gene matches: 10. CDR1 is LNHDA and CDR2 is SQIVND in the germline V gene (reference sequence). CDR3 DNA: TGTGCCAGTAGGACCGGGACAGGGGGTGTAGGCGAGCAGTACTTC. Its translation: CASRTGTGGVGEQYF.